Shown below are 19 T cell receptor beta chains from a single sample sequenced in a study of blood T cell repertoires in COVID-19. Clones were read by immunoSEQ multiplex PCR, and TCRdb kept only the in-frame ones, dropping some. The sample carries 120,000 to 150,000 clones, around 90% recorded once. Sample: peripheral blood. These receptors were taken from a woman aged 45 to 65 with acute or convalescent COVID-19.

The V and J genes are TRBV19 and TRBJ2-1; TRBD1 matches 7 bases. V shed 5 bases, J shed 1 base, and the junction held 14 bases outside the gene matches. In germline, CDR1 is LNHDA, CDR2 SQIVND (reference sequence). The CDR3 contains 18 residues. DNA of the CDR3: TGTGCCAGTAGTGGAGGAAAGACAGGGTACCCGTCCTACAATGAGCAGTTCTTC. Its translation is CASSGGKTGYPSYNEQFF.

V and J are TRBV9 and TRBJ2-1, with 13 bases fitting TRBD2. Germline values: CDR1 SGDLS, CDR2 YYNGEE. CDR3 length: 16 amino acids. V was pared by 7 bases and J by 7 bases, with 11 bases of the junction left unmatched. The CDR3 here is CASGLGLAGAGNEQFF. CDR3 sequence (DNA): TGTGCCAGCGGGTTAGGACTAGCGGGGGCCGGGAATGAGCAGTTCTTC.

This chain uses TRBV7-3 with TRBJ1-2; possible D gene TRBD1, 5 bases. The CDR3 is 13 residues long. V lost 5 bases and J 8 bases, leaving 15 bases between the germline ends. Germline V gene sequence: CDR1 SGHTA, CDR2 FQGTGA. In DNA, the CDR3 is TGTGCCAGCAGCCTCGGGACTATTGAAGGCTACACCTTC. Protein sequence: CASSLGTIEGYTF.

V gene TRBV29-1 combines with J gene TRBJ2-1, with TRBD1 matching over 7 bases. This CDR3 comprises 14 residues. CDR1 is SQVTM, CDR2 ANQGSEA, per germline. After removal of 5 bases from V and 5 bases from J, the junction contained 9 bases not matched to a gene. CDR3 protein: CSVFAGGRDNEQFF. The CDR3, as DNA: TGCAGCGTTTTCGCAGGGGGAAGAGACAATGAGCAGTTCTTC.

This chain links TRBV5-1 with TRBJ1-1; TRBD1 agrees at 9 bases. The CDR3 totals 16 residues. Trimming removed 4 bases from V and 7 bases from J; junction bases left unmatched: 14. Germline V CDR1 and CDR2: SGHRS, YFSETQ. CDR3 sequence: CASSRREPGQGGEAFF. CDR3 DNA sequence: TGCGCCAGCAGCCGGCGGGAACCGGGACAGGGAGGTGAAGCTTTCTTT.

The chain links TRBV9 to TRBJ1-3; TRBD1 aligns across 8 bases. After removal of 0 bases from V and 8 bases from J, the junction contained 10 bases not matched to a gene. The CDR3 is made up of 16 amino acids. Germline V lookup: CDR1 SGDLS, CDR2 YYNGEE. Written as DNA, the CDR3 is TGTGCCAGCAGCGTAGATGCAGGGGGCGTCGGGTACACCATATATTTT. Amino acid sequence: CASSVDAGGVGYTIYF.

The chain uses TRBV6-5 and TRBJ1-4; D call uncertain. V was cut by 6 bases and J by 2 bases, with 7 bases left in between. This CDR3 comprises 13 residues. CDR1 is MNHEY, CDR2 SVGAGI, per germline. The CDR3 nucleotides are TGTGCCAGCAGGTTCACTACTAATGAAAAACTGTTTTTT. Translation gives CASRFTTNEKLFF.

The chain has TRBV7-3 and TRBJ2-1; 13 bases align to TRBD2. The length of the CDR3 is 15 residues. Trimming at V came to 5 bases and at J to 6 bases, leaving 4 bases not matched to a gene. Germline V CDR1 and CDR2: SGHTA, FQGTGA. The CDR3 is CASSLLAGGTNEQFF. The CDR3, as DNA: TGTGCCAGCAGCCTACTAGCGGGGGGGACCAATGAGCAGTTCTTC. Filled out from reference TRBV7-3 and TRBJ2-1, the complete variable domain reads GAGVSQTPSNKVTEKGKYVELRCDPISGHTALYWYRQSLGQGPEFLIYFQGTGAADDSGLPNDRFFAVRPEGSVSTLKIQRTERGDSAVYLCASSLLAGGTNEQFFGPGTRLTVL.

The V gene is TRBV27, the J gene TRBJ1-1; 8 bases agree with TRBD1. Germline assignment: CDR1 MNHEY and CDR2 SMNVEV (reference sequence). J was trimmed by 5 bases and V by 4 bases; bases with no gene match: 15. The CDR3 has 17 amino acids. This chain's CDR3 is CASSSPSRGLRRTEAFF. CDR3 coding DNA: TGTGCCAGCAGTTCCCCGAGCAGGGGGCTAAGAAGGACTGAAGCTTTCTTT.

This clone was found once. The genes are TRBV18 and TRBJ2-2; 8 bases are shared with TRBD2. This CDR3 contains 16 residues. Germline V CDR1 and CDR2: KGHSH, LQKENI. V was pared by 4 bases and J by 4 bases, with 8 bases of the junction left unmatched. CDR3 residues: CASSLLAADGTGELFF. CDR3 DNA sequence: TGTGCCAGCTCACTACTAGCGGCAGACGGCACCGGGGAGCTGTTTTTT.

The V call is TRBV6-6, the J call TRBJ2-2, with 9 bases matching TRBD1. V shed 8 bases and J 2 bases; nucleotides not matched to a gene: 3. The CDR3 has 14 amino acids. Germline CDR1 MNHNY, CDR2 SVGAGI (reference sequence). CDR3 DNA sequence: TGTGCCAGCCGGGACAGGGCAAACACCGGGGAGCTGTTTTTT. This codes for CASRDRANTGELFF.

The V and J genes are TRBV20-1 and TRBJ1-2, with 8 nucleotides matching TRBD1. Germline values: CDR1 DFQATT, CDR2 SNEGSKA (reference sequence). The CDR3 length is 14 residues. V trimming: 3 bases; J trimming: 5 bases; junction bases outside the gene matches: 8. The CDR3 DNA reads TGCAGTGCTAGTCCGGGACAGGCTTATTATGGCTACACCTTC. Translating it yields CSASPGQAYYGYTF.

This chain uses TRBV13 with TRBJ1-5; D may be TRBD1 (5 bases). V lost 0 bases and J 1 base, leaving 7 bases between the germline ends. CDR3 length: 15 residues. CDR1 is PRHDT and CDR2 is FYEKMQ in the germline V gene (reference sequence). The CDR3, as DNA: TGTGCCAGCAGCTTAGGAGGGGCCAGCAATCAGCCCCAGCATTTT. Translating it yields CASSLGGASNQPQHF.

This sequence joins TRBV5-1 and TRBJ1-2; D possibly corresponds to TRBD1 (5 bases). Trimming pared 0 bases from V and 4 bases from J, leaving 10 bases between. This CDR3 contains 14 residues. Germline-derived CDR1 and CDR2 are SGHRS and YFSETQ. This chain's CDR3 is CASSLETGSYGYTF. The CDR3 DNA reads TGCGCCAGCAGCTTGGAAACAGGAAGCTATGGCTACACCTTC.

The rearrangement joins TRBV10-1 to TRBJ2-1; 13 bases match TRBD2. From germline, CDR1 is WNHNN and CDR2 SYGVQD (reference sequence). Losses at the gene ends were 0 bases for V and 6 bases for J; bases not matched to a gene: 5. The CDR3 totals 17 residues. Here the CDR3 DNA reads TGCGCCAGCAGTGAGTCGACACTAGCGGGGGGGATCAATGAGCAGTTCTTC. Its translation is CASSESTLAGGINEQFF.

This chain uses TRBV7-9 with TRBJ2-3; no clear D. V dropped 1 base and J dropped 8 bases, with 4 bases sitting between them. CDR1 is SEHNR, CDR2 FQNEAQ, per germline (reference sequence). There are 11 residues in the CDR3. The CDR3 DNA sequence: TGTGCCAGCAGCTTAGGAGGTACGCAGTATTTT. Encoded protein: CASSLGGTQYF. The full variable domain, its missing parts supplied by reference TRBV7-9 and TRBJ2-3, is DTGVSQNPRHKITKRGQNVTFRCDPISEHNRLYWYRQTLGQGPEFLTYFQNEAQLEKSRLLSDRFSAERPKGSFSTLEIQRTEQGDSAMYLCASSLGGTQYFGPGTRLTVL.

The chain is built from TRBV5-8 and TRBJ1-1, with unresolved D. Germline V gene lookup returns CDR1 SGHTS and CDR2 YDEGEE. CDR3 size: 13 residues. Between the trimmed V and J ends, which lost 0 bases and 2 bases, there was a span of 5 bases. The DNA of the CDR3 is TGTGCCAGCAGCTTGGATCCAAACACTGAAGCTTTCTTT. Translated: CASSLDPNTEAFF. Looking up the rest from reference TRBV5-8 and TRBJ1-1 gives the full variable domain: EAGVTQSPTHLIKTRGQQATLRCSPISGHTSVYWYQQALGLGLQFLLWYDEGEERNRGNFPPRFSGRQFPNYSSELNVNALELEDSALYLCASSLDPNTEAFFGQGTRLTVV.

The DNA of the CDR3 is TGCGCCAGCAGTGAGGCTAGCGGGAGTCGTAATGAGCAGTTCTTC. Its protein product is CASSEASGSRNEQFF. The chain joins TRBV10-1 to TRBJ2-1; TRBD2 aligns across 10 bases. CDR3 length: 15 amino acids. Unmatched junction bases numbered 5, after V lost 2 bases and J lost 7 bases. Germline V gives CDR1 WNHNN, CDR2 SYGVQD (reference sequence).

The gene calls are TRBV6-5 and TRBJ2-1; D might be TRBD1 (5 bases). Trimming cost V 6 bases and J 1 base, with 10 bases left between them. Per germline, CDR1 MNHEY and CDR2 SVGAGI. CDR3 length equals 14 residues. The chain's CDR3 is CASSLDSSYNEQFF. The CDR3 DNA is TGTGCCAGCAGCCTTGACAGTTCCTACAATGAGCAGTTCTTC.